A selection of T cell receptor beta chains follows, all from one sample in a study of tumor-infiltrating lymphocytes in localized non-small cell lung cancer. Libraries were prepared by immunoSEQ multiplex PCR; TCRdb keeps only in-frame clonotypes and omits some of them. Of 15,000 to 20,000 clones listed, 55% to 80% were seen once; the top ten hold around 4.7%. The specimen was lung tumor tissue. These TCRs come from a human donor with non-small cell lung cancer. Each CDR3 is given with its conserved first and last residue. Fields, in order: V gene, J gene, D gene, clone size, CDR3 protein. D genes are given only for firm matches. Part of the rows lack a size; the others show once, few, many or a class for expanded clones.

>TRBV6-5|TRBJ1-6|NA|NA
CASSFQWTEYNSPLHF
>TRBV30|TRBJ1-4|NA|few
CAWSRQIKEKLFF
>TRBV9|TRBJ2-4|NA|NA
CASSSSDLGNIQYF
>TRBV6-1|TRBJ1-1|NA|NA
CASSADLGANTEAFF
>TRBV5-1|TRBJ1-4|NA|NA
CASSLGGDEKLFF
>TRBV4-2|TRBJ2-5|NA|NA
CASSHEQETQYF
>TRBV11-2|TRBJ1-3|NA|NA
CASSLDPPLSRNTIYF
>TRBV7-9|NA|TRBD1|NA
CASSLAGTGQSEQYF
>TRBV25-1|TRBJ1-6|NA|NA
CASSEKGGFGSPLHF
>TRBV29-1|TRBJ2-1|TRBD2|few
CSVEDQEREAYNEQFF
>TRBV9|TRBJ2-2|TRBD1|NA
CASSLQGAGTGELFF
>TRBV5-1|TRBJ1-2|TRBD1|NA
CASSLVRQGDGYTF
>TRBV7-9|TRBJ1-6|NA|NA
CASSLMGIDPLHF
>TRBV9|TRBJ2-3|NA|NA
CASSVGEGDATDTQYF
>TRBV5-1|TRBJ2-3|TRBD1|NA
CASSLRDRLTDTQYF
>TRBV27|TRBJ1-5|NA|NA
CASSRDGEYSNQPQHF
>TRBV7-2|TRBJ2-5|NA|NA
CASRETGTRYQETQYF
>TRBV30|TRBJ2-6|NA|NA
CAWSRPESSGANVLTF
>TRBV4-1|TRBJ2-6|NA|NA
CASSLGASGANVLTF
>TRBV25-1|TRBJ2-1|NA|NA
CASSELGSSYNEQFF
>TRBV5-6|TRBJ2-1|NA|NA
CASSLGRDNEQFF
>TRBV6-5|TRBJ2-4|NA|NA
CASSYSKRRQNIQYF
>TRBV10-2|TRBJ2-7|NA|NA
CASSDRGYEQYF
>TRBV28|TRBJ2-4|NA|NA
CASGAESKNYIQYF
>TRBV18|TRBJ2-7|NA|NA
CASSYRPPGYEQYF
>TRBV11-2|TRBJ2-7|TRBD2|NA
CASSLSSGGPGYF
>TRBV4-2|TRBJ1-1|TRBD1|NA
CASSQEMGSTGGKVNTEAFF
>TRBV7-9|TRBJ1-3|NA|NA
CASSPPGLATGNTIYF
>TRBV7-2|TRBJ2-3|NA|NA
CASSPTRDTQYF
>TRBV5-6|TRBJ1-2|NA|few
CASSWDYGYTF
>TRBV4-1|TRBJ1-3|NA|NA
CASSQLPQGRSGNTIYF
>TRBV5-1|TRBJ1-3|NA|NA
CASSLSGLGNTIYF
>TRBV6-1|TRBJ1-2|NA|NA
CASSERSYGYTF
>TRBV7-8|TRBJ2-7|NA|NA
CASSPTRFSIYEQYF
>TRBV29-1|TRBJ2-5|TRBD2|few
CSAAPLAGGRETQYF
>TRBV6-6|TRBJ1-1|NA|NA
CASQGNRDTEAFF
>TRBV5-8|TRBJ1-4|NA|NA
CASSLRTGWEKLFF
>TRBV27|TRBJ2-3|NA|NA
CASSFGGSPSTQYF
>TRBV4-1|TRBJ2-7|TRBD2|NA
CASSQGVGGRAYEQYF
>TRBV6-5|TRBJ1-2|TRBD1|NA
CASSGQGAEGYTF
>TRBV27|TRBJ2-7|TRBD1|NA
CASRRGTGGHEQYF
>TRBV5-4|TRBJ2-1|NA|NA
CASSSGGDLSYNEQFF
>TRBV5-1|TRBJ2-1|NA|few
CASQQGSQSYNEQFF
>TRBV28|TRBJ1-5|NA|NA
CASSFVAGPQGPQHF